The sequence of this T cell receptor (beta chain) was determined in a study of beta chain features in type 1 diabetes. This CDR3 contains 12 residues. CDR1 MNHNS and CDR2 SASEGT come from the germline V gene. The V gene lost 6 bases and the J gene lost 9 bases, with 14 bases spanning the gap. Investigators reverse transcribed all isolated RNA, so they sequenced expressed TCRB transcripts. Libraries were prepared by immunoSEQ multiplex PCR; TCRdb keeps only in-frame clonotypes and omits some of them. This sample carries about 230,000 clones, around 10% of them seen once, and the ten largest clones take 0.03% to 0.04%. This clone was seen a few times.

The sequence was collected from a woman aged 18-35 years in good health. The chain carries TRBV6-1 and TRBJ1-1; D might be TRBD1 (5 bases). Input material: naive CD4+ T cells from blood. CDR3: CASRYQGQQAFF. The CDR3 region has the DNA TGTGCCAGCAGGTACCAGGGTCAGCAAGCTTTCTTT.